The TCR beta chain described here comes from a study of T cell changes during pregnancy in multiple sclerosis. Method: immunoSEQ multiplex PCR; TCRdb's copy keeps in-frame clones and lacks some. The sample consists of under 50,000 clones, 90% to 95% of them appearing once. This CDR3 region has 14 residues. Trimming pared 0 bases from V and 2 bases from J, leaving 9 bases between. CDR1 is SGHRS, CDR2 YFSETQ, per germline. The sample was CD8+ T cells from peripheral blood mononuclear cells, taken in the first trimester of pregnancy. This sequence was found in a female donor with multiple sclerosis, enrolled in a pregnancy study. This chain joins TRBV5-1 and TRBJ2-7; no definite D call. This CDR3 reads CASSLVNVPYEQYF. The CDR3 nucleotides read TGCGCCAGCAGCTTGGTAAATGTTCCCTACGAGCAGTACTTC. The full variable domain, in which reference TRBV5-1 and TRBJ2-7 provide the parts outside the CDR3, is KAGVTQTPRYLIKTRGQQVTLSCSPISGHRSVSWYQQTPGQGLQFLFEYFSETQRNKGNFPGRFSGRQFSNSRSEMNVSTLELGDSALYLCASSLVNVPYEQYFGPGTRLTVT.